One sample yielded the 21 T cell receptor beta chains listed below, sequenced in a study of response to subunit inactivated influenza vaccine. TCRdb used MiXCR to reprocess the RT-PCR reads, holding one entry per CDR3 protein. The sample has 650,000 to 850,000 distinct CDR3 sequences; approximately 14% are singletons. The source was PBMCs from blood, collected approximately 15 days before vaccination. These receptors were taken from a man aged 45-65 years who received an inactivated influenza vaccine.

This clonotype was seen a few times. The chain combines TRBV5-1 with TRBJ1-1; D might be TRBD1 (6 bases). The V end was cut by 1 base, the J end by 2 bases, with 12 bases between. The CDR3 contains 15 residues. Germline CDR1 SGHRS, CDR2 YFSETQ. This chain's CDR3 is CASSLSWGPNTEAFF. The CDR3 DNA sequence: TGCGCCAGCAGCTTGAGCTGGGGGCCAAACACTGAAGCTTTCTTT.

This clonotype was recorded many times. The V gene is TRBV15, the J gene TRBJ1-5; possibly TRBD1 for D (6 bases). Germline CDR1 is LNHNV and CDR2 is YYDKDF (reference sequence). Trimming left V 0 bases short and J 2 bases short, with 17 bases between. This CDR3 is 18 amino acids long. In nucleotides, the CDR3 is TGTGCCACCAGCAGAGATCCGGGGGACATTGGGGGCAATCAGCCCCAGCATTTT. Protein: CATSRDPGDIGGNQPQHF. The full variable domain, in which reference TRBV15 and TRBJ1-5 provide the parts outside the CDR3, is DAMVIQNPRYQVTQFGKPVTLSCSQTLNHNVMYWYQQKSSQAPKLLFHYYDKDFNNEADTPDNFQSRRPNTSFCFLDIRSPGLGDTAMYLCATSRDPGDIGGNQPQHFGDGTRLSIL.

This clonotype was detected only a few times. This CDR3 reads CASSGGQGQYEQYF. CDR3 DNA: TGTGCCAGCAGCGGTGGACAGGGGCAATACGAGCAGTACTTC. The J gene is TRBJ2-7, the V gene TRBV7-9; 9 nucleotides align to TRBD1. The J segment lost 4 bases and the V segment lost 5 bases, leaving 6 bases of the junction unmatched. Germline lookup yields CDR1 SEHNR and CDR2 FQNEAQ (reference sequence). This CDR3 spans 14 amino acids.

Many counts were recorded for this clonotype. The rearrangement joins TRBV29-1 to TRBJ2-2; 9 bases are a match to TRBD1. The V gene's germline CDR1 is SQVTM and CDR2 ANQGSEA. This CDR3 has 16 amino acids. Trimming removed 3 bases from V and 0 bases from J; junction bases left unmatched: 5. The CDR3 DNA reads as TGCAGCGTTGATACAGGGGGCCGAACGAACACCGGGGAGCTGTTTTTT. Translated, it gives CSVDTGGRTNTGELFF.

The table lists this clonotype with a few counts. The CDR3 sequence: CASSPVGPETGYTF. The CDR3 region has the DNA TGCGCCAGCAGCCCTGTTGGACCTGAAACAGGCTACACCTTC. The genes are TRBV5-1 and TRBJ1-2; the D is unclear. V dropped 4 bases and J dropped 8 bases, with 18 bases sitting between them. Germline values: CDR1 SGHRS, CDR2 YFSETQ. The CDR3 totals 14 residues.

V and J are TRBV7-9 and TRBJ1-2; 10 bases agree with TRBD1. The CDR3 sequence is 15 residues long. CDR1 is SEHNR and CDR2 is FQNEAQ in the germline V gene (reference sequence). Trimming at V came to 5 bases and at J to 4 bases, leaving 7 bases not matched to a gene. CDR3 region: CASSTRQGAFYGYTF. The DNA for the CDR3 is TGTGCCAGCAGCACCCGACAGGGGGCGTTCTATGGCTACACCTTC. Based on the CDR3 plus reference TRBV7-9 and TRBJ1-2, the full variable domain is DTGVSQNPRHKITKRGQNVTFRCDPISEHNRLYWYRQTLGQGPEFLTYFQNEAQLEKSRLLSDRFSAERPKGSFSTLEIQRTEQGDSAMYLCASSTRQGAFYGYTFGSGTRLTVV.

The sample holds a few counts of this clonotype. V usage is TRBV20-1 and J usage is TRBJ1-2; TRBD1 matches at 8 bases. The CDR3 runs to 12 residues. Trimming removed 3 bases from V and 8 bases from J; junction bases left unmatched: 5. Germline V gene lookup returns CDR1 DFQATT and CDR2 SNEGSKA (reference sequence). DNA of the CDR3: TGCAGTGCTAGCAGGGGGCGAAAGGGCTACACCTTC. It translates to CSASRGRKGYTF.

This clonotype has only a few counts. The rearrangement uses TRBV19 and TRBJ2-7; TRBD2 matches 12 bases. This CDR3 is built from 16 residues. Germline loops: CDR1 LNHDA, CDR2 SQIVND (reference sequence). After removal of 5 bases from V and 0 bases from J, the junction contained 5 bases not matched to a gene. As DNA, the CDR3 is TGTGCCAGTAGTCCTCTAGCGGGAGGGCCCTCCTACGAGCAGTACTTC. Encoded protein: CASSPLAGGPSYEQYF.

The chain combines TRBV20-1 with TRBJ2-3; D not resolved. V was shortened by 6 bases and J by 3 bases, with 19 bases between the two germline ends. Germline V gene lookup returns CDR1 DFQATT and CDR2 SNEGSKA (reference sequence). This CDR3 is 15 amino acids long. Written as DNA, the CDR3 is TGCAGTGCCAATAACATCAGGATATTGACAGATACGCAGTATTTT. Translation gives CSANNIRILTDTQYF.

This clonotype was detected once. The chain couples TRBV30 to TRBJ2-7, with 11 bases aligning to TRBD1. V shed 5 bases and J 4 bases; nucleotides not matched to a gene: 4. Germline V gives CDR1 GTSNPN, CDR2 SVGIG (reference sequence). The CDR3 totals 13 residues. The CDR3 here is CAWDRDRGYEQYF. The CDR3 DNA reads as TGTGCCTGGGACCGGGACAGGGGGTACGAGCAGTACTTC.

This clonotype appeared a few times. This chain links TRBV9 with TRBJ2-6; D is ambiguous. The CDR3 sequence is 15 residues long. From germline, CDR1 is SGDLS and CDR2 YYNGEE. Trimming pared 1 base from V and 3 bases from J, leaving 8 bases between. The CDR3 nucleotides read TGTGCCAGCAGCGTAAAGGGCGGTGGGGCCAACGTCCTGACTTTC. Translated, it gives CASSVKGGGANVLTF.

The V and J genes are TRBV13 and TRBJ1-3, with D perhaps matching TRBD1 (5 bases). Germline V gene data show CDR1 as PRHDT and CDR2 as FYEKMQ (reference sequence). The CDR3 covers 15 residues. The ends were cut back, 7 bases at V and 0 bases at J, with 13 bases in the middle. The CDR3 DNA follows: TGTGCCAGCACCATGAGGGGTCTCTCTGGAAACACCATATATTTT. Translation: CASTMRGLSGNTIYF.

The CDR3: CATHAGPGANSNQPQHF. The CDR3 DNA sequence: TGTGCCACGCACGCTGGACCGGGGGCGAATAGCAATCAGCCCCAGCATTTT. This chain connects TRBV7-6 to TRBJ1-5; a possible D gene is TRBD1 (6 bases). Trimming stripped 10 bases from V and 0 bases from J, with 22 bases between. The length of the CDR3 is 17 residues. The germline V gene encodes CDR1 SGHVS and CDR2 FNYEAQ. Full variable domain (outside the CDR3, taken from reference TRBV7-6 and TRBJ1-5): GAGVSQSPRYKVTKRGQDVALRCDPISGHVSLYWYRQALGQGPEFLTYFNYEAQQDKSGLPNDRFSAERPEGSISTLTIQRTEQRDSAMYRCATHAGPGANSNQPQHFGDGTRLSIL.

The V call is TRBV5-5, the J call TRBJ2-1; D might be TRBD2 (6 bases). V shed 4 bases and J shed 6 bases, with 11 bases lying between them. The CDR3 runs to 13 residues. Germline CDR1 and CDR2: SGHKS and YYEKEE (reference sequence). In DNA form, the CDR3 reads TGTGCCAGCAGCCCCAATAGCGGCAATGAGCAGTTCTTC. Translated, it gives CASSPNSGNEQFF.

This clonotype was observed a few times. The chain employs TRBV4-3 and TRBJ1-2; D not certain. This CDR3 has 13 amino acids. V lost 0 bases to trimming and J lost 7 bases, with 9 bases between them. CDR1 is LGHNA and CDR2 is YSLEER in the germline V gene. CDR3 residues: CASSQDKGAGYTF. The CDR3 DNA is TGCGCCAGCAGCCAAGATAAGGGTGCTGGCTACACCTTC.

In its sample, this clonotype was seen a few times. The chain carries TRBV6-1 and TRBJ2-2; D may be TRBD1 or TRBD2 (5 bases each). The V gene's germline CDR1 is MNHNS and CDR2 SASEGT. V dropped 7 bases and J dropped 5 bases, with 17 bases sitting between them. This CDR3 has 15 amino acids. CDR3 in DNA: TGTGCCAGCACCGACTGGGGGAAAGGGACCGGGGAGCTGTTTTTT. Residues: CASTDWGKGTGELFF.

The chain carries TRBV20-1 and TRBJ2-5; 8 bases are shared with TRBD1. The CDR3 runs to 14 residues. V was clipped by 3 bases and J by 3 bases; unmatched bases: 6. Germline loops: CDR1 DFQATT, CDR2 SNEGSKA (reference sequence). The CDR3 spells CSASRRGLEETQYF. CDR3 DNA sequence: TGCAGTGCTAGTCGCAGGGGGCTGGAAGAGACCCAGTACTTC.

In this sample, this clonotype turned up a few times. V usage is TRBV5-6 and J usage is TRBJ2-7, with 7 bases matching TRBD1. V gave up 4 bases and J gave up 5 bases; unmatched junction bases: 12. Germline V CDR1 and CDR2: SGHDT, YYEEEE. CDR3 length: 15 residues. The CDR3 here is CASSTLRDSGDEQYF. CDR3 DNA: TGTGCCAGCAGCACCCTCCGGGACAGTGGCGACGAGCAGTACTTC.

This clonotype has a count of ten or more. The rearrangement uses TRBV20-1 and TRBJ2-3; TRBD2 is a possible D gene (5 bases). Germline V gene lookup returns CDR1 DFQATT and CDR2 SNEGSKA (reference sequence). The CDR3 is 12 residues long. Deletions cut 6 bases from V and 0 bases from J, with 7 bases between. The CDR3 loop is CSADWSTDTQYF. The CDR3 coding sequence is TGCAGTGCGGACTGGAGCACAGATACGCAGTATTTT.

The genes are TRBV7-9 and TRBJ2-1, with TRBD2 identical over 11 bases. Per the germline V gene, CDR1 is SEHNR and CDR2 is FQNEAQ (reference sequence). Trimming took 5 bases from V and 7 from J; bases not matched to a gene: 7. The CDR3 has 15 residues. This CDR3 reads CASSPGLAGQNEQFF. The CDR3, as DNA: TGTGCCAGCAGCCCCGGACTAGCGGGTCAGAATGAGCAGTTCTTC.

The CDR3 region is CASSSHSARADTQYF. Written as DNA, the CDR3 is TGTGCCAGCAGCTCCCACTCGGCTCGGGCAGATACGCAGTATTTT. The V gene is TRBV11-1, the J gene TRBJ2-3; unclear D gene. V lost 4 bases to trimming and J lost 4 bases, with 15 bases between them. This CDR3 has 15 residues. Germline-derived CDR1 and CDR2 are SGHAT and FQDESV (reference sequence).